These 22 T cell receptor beta chains share one sample of origin, sequenced in a study of blood T cell repertoires in COVID-19. The table came from immunoSEQ multiplex PCR; TCRdb's copy has only in-frame clones and leaves some out. The profile shows about 160,000 clones, roughly 80% of them singletons. Source material: peripheral blood. Receptors originate from a man in his sixties or seventies with acute or convalescent COVID-19.

The J gene is TRBJ2-3, the V gene TRBV6-5; D is uncertain. V lost 6 bases and J 7 bases, leaving 8 bases between the germline ends. CDR1 MNHEY and CDR2 SVGAGI come from the germline V gene. This CDR3 is 11 amino acids long. CDR3 bases: TGTGCCAGCAGCGCACAAAATACGCAGTATTTT. Amino acids: CASSAQNTQYF.

Only one count was recorded for this clone. This chain joins TRBV29-1 and TRBJ1-2; 10 bases are shared with TRBD1. Losses at the gene ends were 6 bases for V and 0 bases for J; bases not matched to a gene: 10. The CDR3 is 16 residues long. Germline lookup yields CDR1 SQVTM and CDR2 ANQGSEA. CDR3 amino acids: CSVTPGQGLANYGYTF. CDR3 DNA: TGCAGCGTAACCCCGGGACAGGGGTTAGCTAACTATGGCTACACCTTC.

V is TRBV7-6 and J is TRBJ2-1, with D possibly TRBD2 on 5 matching bases. The ends were cut back, 4 bases at V and 2 bases at J, with 15 bases in the middle. The V gene's germline CDR1 is SGHVS and CDR2 FNYEAQ. The CDR3 sequence is 16 residues long. The CDR3, as DNA: TGTGCCAGCAGCTCCCCCTCGAGCGGAGCCTACAATGAGCAGTTCTTC. It translates to CASSSPSSGAYNEQFF.

This chain uses TRBV5-1 with TRBJ2-7, with 8 bases that match TRBD1. Germline values: CDR1 SGHRS, CDR2 YFSETQ. The junction had 4 bases not matched to a gene; V was cut back by 1 base and J by 7 bases. This CDR3 is 13 amino acids long. CDR3 bases: TGCGCCAGCAGCTTGCTCAGGGGGCAAGAGCAGTACTTC. This encodes CASSLLRGQEQYF.

This chain uses TRBV27 with TRBJ1-6; 7 bases agree with TRBD1. Germline V gives CDR1 MNHEY, CDR2 SMNVEV (reference sequence). This CDR3 comprises 14 residues. The V segment lost 6 bases and the J segment 5 bases; nucleotides outside the gene matches: 4. Here the CDR3 reads CASRSGTDNSPLHF. The DNA for the CDR3 is TGTGCCAGCAGGTCCGGGACAGATAATTCACCCCTCCACTTT.

For the CDR3, the DNA is TGCGCCAGCAGCTTAACTAGCGCCTCCTACAATGAGCAGTTCTTC. Amino acids: CASSLTSASYNEQFF. The rearrangement joins TRBV5-1 to TRBJ2-1, with 7 bases that match TRBD2. The CDR3 is 15 residues long. The V gene end was trimmed by 2 bases and the J gene end by 0 bases; junction bases not matched to a gene: 2. Per germline, CDR1 SGHRS and CDR2 YFSETQ.

The CDR3 is CAIRTGTATGGEQFF. Here the CDR3 DNA reads TGTGCCATCAGGACCGGGACAGCGACAGGCGGGGAGCAGTTCTTC. The gene calls are TRBV10-3 and TRBJ2-1; 7 nucleotides match TRBD1. There are 15 residues in the CDR3. After removal of 6 bases from V and 10 bases from J, the junction contained 15 bases not matched to a gene. Germline assignment: CDR1 ENHRY and CDR2 SYGVKD.

V gene TRBV19 combines with J gene TRBJ2-1, with D possibly matching TRBD1 (5 bases). With 9 bases removed from V and 4 bases from J, the gap between germline ends came to 10 bases. The germline gives CDR1 LNHDA, CDR2 SQIVND (reference sequence). The CDR3 is made up of 12 amino acids. The CDR3 spells CASGDRYNEQFF. The CDR3 DNA reads TGTGCCAGCGGAGACAGATACAATGAGCAGTTCTTC.

The chain links TRBV25-1 to TRBJ2-3; 11 bases line up with TRBD1. The germline CDR1 and CDR2 sequences are MGHDK and SYGVNS. The CDR3 extends over 15 amino acids. With V trimmed by 4 bases and J by 6 bases, 6 bases remained unmatched. CDR3 residues: CASSAHGTGGDTQYF. CDR3 sequence (DNA): TGTGCCAGCAGTGCACACGGGACAGGGGGGGATACGCAGTATTTT.

The genes are TRBV27 and TRBJ2-7, with unresolved D. V lost 6 bases to trimming and J lost 2 bases, with 11 bases between them. The V gene's germline CDR1 is MNHEY and CDR2 SMNVEV (reference sequence). This CDR3 spans 13 amino acids. The CDR3 DNA is TGTGCCAGCAGCCTGGCCAGGACCTACGAGCAGTACTTC. It encodes CASSLARTYEQYF.

The chain is built from TRBV18 and TRBJ2-2; 11 bases line up with TRBD2. Germline trimming cut 6 bases from V and 5 bases from J; bases unmatched to any gene: 8. CDR1 and CDR2 (germline): KGHSH, LQKENI. The CDR3 is 16 residues long. CDR3 in amino acids: CASSITSGRVTGELFF. CDR3 DNA: TGTGCCAGCTCCATTACTAGCGGGAGAGTAACCGGGGAGCTGTTTTTT.

This clone has only a few counts. The chain uses TRBV5-1 and TRBJ2-1, with 14 nucleotides matching TRBD2. Germline CDR1 and CDR2: SGHRS and YFSETQ. The length of the CDR3 is 16 residues. V shed 4 bases and J 6 bases; nucleotides not matched to a gene: 6. CDR3 sequence (DNA): TGCGCCAGCAGCGGGGGACTAGCGGGAGCTGCCAATGAGCAGTTCTTC. Amino acid sequence: CASSGGLAGAANEQFF.

The rearrangement links TRBV6-5 to TRBJ1-1; D gene ambiguous. V was clipped by 2 bases and J by 5 bases, with 12 bases between them. The CDR3 consists of 14 residues. Germline CDR1 reads MNHEY; CDR2 reads SVGAGI. CDR3 amino acids: CASSYHTTGTEAFF. CDR3 DNA: TGTGCCAGCAGTTACCACACTACGGGAACTGAAGCTTTCTTT.

J is TRBJ2-3 and V is TRBV6-2 or TRBV6-3; 11 positions agree with TRBD2. Germline values: CDR1 MNHEY, CDR2 SVGEGT. The CDR3 totals 15 residues. V was clipped by 6 bases and J by 3 bases; unmatched bases: 5. The CDR3 DNA reads as TGTGCCAGCAGGCCTAGCGGGAGGTCAACAGATACGCAGTATTTT. Its translation: CASRPSGRSTDTQYF.

The J gene is TRBJ2-7, the V gene TRBV12-3 or TRBV12-4; weak D call: TRBD1 (7 bases). CDR3 length: 13 amino acids. The V and J ends lost 3 bases and 2 bases respectively, with 8 bases between them. In nucleotides, the CDR3 is TGTGCCAGCAGTTTCAGGGGGGCCTACGAGCAGTACTTC. The encoded protein is CASSFRGAYEQYF.

This sequence joins TRBV27 and TRBJ1-2; 10 bases are a match to TRBD1. This CDR3 spans 14 amino acids. J lost 2 bases, V lost 4 bases, and 1 base had no gene match. CDR1 is MNHEY, CDR2 SMNVEV, per germline (reference sequence). Here the CDR3 DNA reads TGTGCCAGCAGTTGGGGACAGGGGAACTATGGCTACACCTTC. Translated: CASSWGQGNYGYTF.

This clone has a single count. The J gene is TRBJ1-2, the V gene TRBV29-1; 8 positions match TRBD1. The CDR3 is 13 residues long. The trim removed 4 bases at V and 7 bases at J, leaving 8 bases unmatched. Germline lookup yields CDR1 SQVTM and CDR2 ANQGSEA. This CDR3 reads CSVVPPGGSGYTF. The CDR3 DNA sequence: TGCAGCGTTGTACCGCCAGGGGGCTCTGGCTACACCTTC.

As regards this clone: A read error may produce the germline difference seen at one junction end. V and J are TRBV11-2 and TRBJ1-1; the D is unclear. The CDR3 runs to 15 residues. The germline V gene encodes CDR1 SGHAT and CDR2 FQNNGV. CDR3 residues: CTSSPSPRGNTEAFF. The CDR3, as DNA: TGTACCAGCAGCCCCTCGCCACGGGGGAACACTGAAGCTTTCTTT.

The CDR3 spells CASSYIAGGETQYF. The CDR3 DNA sequence: TGTGCCAGCAGCTACATTGCAGGGGGAGAGACCCAGTACTTC. The chain has TRBV7-8 and TRBJ2-5, with 7 bases lining up with TRBD1. Trimming took 4 bases from V and 4 from J; bases not matched to a gene: 6. The CDR3 extends over 14 amino acids. The V gene's germline CDR1 is SGHVS and CDR2 FQNEAQ.

The chain uses TRBV18 and TRBJ2-2; D is perhaps TRBD2 (5 bases). CDR1 is KGHSH and CDR2 is LQKENI in the germline V gene. The CDR3 totals 17 residues. The V and J ends lost 1 base and 1 base respectively, with 13 bases between them. CDR3 in DNA: TGTGCCAGCTCACCACGGTCCGGGGTCCAGAACACCGGGGAGCTGTTTTTT. Its translation: CASSPRSGVQNTGELFF. Full variable domain (rest looked up from reference TRBV18 and TRBJ2-2): NAGVMQNPRHLVRRRGQEARLRCSPMKGHSHVYWYRQLPEEGLKFMVYLQKENIIDESGMPKERFSAEFPKEGPSILRIQQVVRGDSAAYFCASSPRSGVQNTGELFFGEGSRLTVL.

J is TRBJ1-1 and V is TRBV10-3; 7 bases are shared with TRBD1. With 6 bases clipped from V and 1 base from J, the junction kept 8 bases outside the gene matches. This CDR3 has 15 residues. The germline V gene has CDR1 ENHRY and CDR2 SYGVKD. The CDR3 loop reads CAIRTQQGRNTEAFF. The CDR3 DNA follows: TGTGCCATCAGAACTCAACAGGGGAGGAACACTGAAGCTTTCTTT.

This chain joins TRBV14 and TRBJ1-3; a possible D gene is TRBD1 (5 bases). Trimming shortened V by 4 bases and J by 5 bases, and 9 bases separated the two germline ends. Germline lookup yields CDR1 SGHDN and CDR2 FVKESK. The CDR3 length is 13 residues. CDR3 sequence: CASSPGSRNTIYF. The CDR3 coding sequence is TGTGCCAGCAGCCCAGGGTCTAGAAACACCATATATTTT.